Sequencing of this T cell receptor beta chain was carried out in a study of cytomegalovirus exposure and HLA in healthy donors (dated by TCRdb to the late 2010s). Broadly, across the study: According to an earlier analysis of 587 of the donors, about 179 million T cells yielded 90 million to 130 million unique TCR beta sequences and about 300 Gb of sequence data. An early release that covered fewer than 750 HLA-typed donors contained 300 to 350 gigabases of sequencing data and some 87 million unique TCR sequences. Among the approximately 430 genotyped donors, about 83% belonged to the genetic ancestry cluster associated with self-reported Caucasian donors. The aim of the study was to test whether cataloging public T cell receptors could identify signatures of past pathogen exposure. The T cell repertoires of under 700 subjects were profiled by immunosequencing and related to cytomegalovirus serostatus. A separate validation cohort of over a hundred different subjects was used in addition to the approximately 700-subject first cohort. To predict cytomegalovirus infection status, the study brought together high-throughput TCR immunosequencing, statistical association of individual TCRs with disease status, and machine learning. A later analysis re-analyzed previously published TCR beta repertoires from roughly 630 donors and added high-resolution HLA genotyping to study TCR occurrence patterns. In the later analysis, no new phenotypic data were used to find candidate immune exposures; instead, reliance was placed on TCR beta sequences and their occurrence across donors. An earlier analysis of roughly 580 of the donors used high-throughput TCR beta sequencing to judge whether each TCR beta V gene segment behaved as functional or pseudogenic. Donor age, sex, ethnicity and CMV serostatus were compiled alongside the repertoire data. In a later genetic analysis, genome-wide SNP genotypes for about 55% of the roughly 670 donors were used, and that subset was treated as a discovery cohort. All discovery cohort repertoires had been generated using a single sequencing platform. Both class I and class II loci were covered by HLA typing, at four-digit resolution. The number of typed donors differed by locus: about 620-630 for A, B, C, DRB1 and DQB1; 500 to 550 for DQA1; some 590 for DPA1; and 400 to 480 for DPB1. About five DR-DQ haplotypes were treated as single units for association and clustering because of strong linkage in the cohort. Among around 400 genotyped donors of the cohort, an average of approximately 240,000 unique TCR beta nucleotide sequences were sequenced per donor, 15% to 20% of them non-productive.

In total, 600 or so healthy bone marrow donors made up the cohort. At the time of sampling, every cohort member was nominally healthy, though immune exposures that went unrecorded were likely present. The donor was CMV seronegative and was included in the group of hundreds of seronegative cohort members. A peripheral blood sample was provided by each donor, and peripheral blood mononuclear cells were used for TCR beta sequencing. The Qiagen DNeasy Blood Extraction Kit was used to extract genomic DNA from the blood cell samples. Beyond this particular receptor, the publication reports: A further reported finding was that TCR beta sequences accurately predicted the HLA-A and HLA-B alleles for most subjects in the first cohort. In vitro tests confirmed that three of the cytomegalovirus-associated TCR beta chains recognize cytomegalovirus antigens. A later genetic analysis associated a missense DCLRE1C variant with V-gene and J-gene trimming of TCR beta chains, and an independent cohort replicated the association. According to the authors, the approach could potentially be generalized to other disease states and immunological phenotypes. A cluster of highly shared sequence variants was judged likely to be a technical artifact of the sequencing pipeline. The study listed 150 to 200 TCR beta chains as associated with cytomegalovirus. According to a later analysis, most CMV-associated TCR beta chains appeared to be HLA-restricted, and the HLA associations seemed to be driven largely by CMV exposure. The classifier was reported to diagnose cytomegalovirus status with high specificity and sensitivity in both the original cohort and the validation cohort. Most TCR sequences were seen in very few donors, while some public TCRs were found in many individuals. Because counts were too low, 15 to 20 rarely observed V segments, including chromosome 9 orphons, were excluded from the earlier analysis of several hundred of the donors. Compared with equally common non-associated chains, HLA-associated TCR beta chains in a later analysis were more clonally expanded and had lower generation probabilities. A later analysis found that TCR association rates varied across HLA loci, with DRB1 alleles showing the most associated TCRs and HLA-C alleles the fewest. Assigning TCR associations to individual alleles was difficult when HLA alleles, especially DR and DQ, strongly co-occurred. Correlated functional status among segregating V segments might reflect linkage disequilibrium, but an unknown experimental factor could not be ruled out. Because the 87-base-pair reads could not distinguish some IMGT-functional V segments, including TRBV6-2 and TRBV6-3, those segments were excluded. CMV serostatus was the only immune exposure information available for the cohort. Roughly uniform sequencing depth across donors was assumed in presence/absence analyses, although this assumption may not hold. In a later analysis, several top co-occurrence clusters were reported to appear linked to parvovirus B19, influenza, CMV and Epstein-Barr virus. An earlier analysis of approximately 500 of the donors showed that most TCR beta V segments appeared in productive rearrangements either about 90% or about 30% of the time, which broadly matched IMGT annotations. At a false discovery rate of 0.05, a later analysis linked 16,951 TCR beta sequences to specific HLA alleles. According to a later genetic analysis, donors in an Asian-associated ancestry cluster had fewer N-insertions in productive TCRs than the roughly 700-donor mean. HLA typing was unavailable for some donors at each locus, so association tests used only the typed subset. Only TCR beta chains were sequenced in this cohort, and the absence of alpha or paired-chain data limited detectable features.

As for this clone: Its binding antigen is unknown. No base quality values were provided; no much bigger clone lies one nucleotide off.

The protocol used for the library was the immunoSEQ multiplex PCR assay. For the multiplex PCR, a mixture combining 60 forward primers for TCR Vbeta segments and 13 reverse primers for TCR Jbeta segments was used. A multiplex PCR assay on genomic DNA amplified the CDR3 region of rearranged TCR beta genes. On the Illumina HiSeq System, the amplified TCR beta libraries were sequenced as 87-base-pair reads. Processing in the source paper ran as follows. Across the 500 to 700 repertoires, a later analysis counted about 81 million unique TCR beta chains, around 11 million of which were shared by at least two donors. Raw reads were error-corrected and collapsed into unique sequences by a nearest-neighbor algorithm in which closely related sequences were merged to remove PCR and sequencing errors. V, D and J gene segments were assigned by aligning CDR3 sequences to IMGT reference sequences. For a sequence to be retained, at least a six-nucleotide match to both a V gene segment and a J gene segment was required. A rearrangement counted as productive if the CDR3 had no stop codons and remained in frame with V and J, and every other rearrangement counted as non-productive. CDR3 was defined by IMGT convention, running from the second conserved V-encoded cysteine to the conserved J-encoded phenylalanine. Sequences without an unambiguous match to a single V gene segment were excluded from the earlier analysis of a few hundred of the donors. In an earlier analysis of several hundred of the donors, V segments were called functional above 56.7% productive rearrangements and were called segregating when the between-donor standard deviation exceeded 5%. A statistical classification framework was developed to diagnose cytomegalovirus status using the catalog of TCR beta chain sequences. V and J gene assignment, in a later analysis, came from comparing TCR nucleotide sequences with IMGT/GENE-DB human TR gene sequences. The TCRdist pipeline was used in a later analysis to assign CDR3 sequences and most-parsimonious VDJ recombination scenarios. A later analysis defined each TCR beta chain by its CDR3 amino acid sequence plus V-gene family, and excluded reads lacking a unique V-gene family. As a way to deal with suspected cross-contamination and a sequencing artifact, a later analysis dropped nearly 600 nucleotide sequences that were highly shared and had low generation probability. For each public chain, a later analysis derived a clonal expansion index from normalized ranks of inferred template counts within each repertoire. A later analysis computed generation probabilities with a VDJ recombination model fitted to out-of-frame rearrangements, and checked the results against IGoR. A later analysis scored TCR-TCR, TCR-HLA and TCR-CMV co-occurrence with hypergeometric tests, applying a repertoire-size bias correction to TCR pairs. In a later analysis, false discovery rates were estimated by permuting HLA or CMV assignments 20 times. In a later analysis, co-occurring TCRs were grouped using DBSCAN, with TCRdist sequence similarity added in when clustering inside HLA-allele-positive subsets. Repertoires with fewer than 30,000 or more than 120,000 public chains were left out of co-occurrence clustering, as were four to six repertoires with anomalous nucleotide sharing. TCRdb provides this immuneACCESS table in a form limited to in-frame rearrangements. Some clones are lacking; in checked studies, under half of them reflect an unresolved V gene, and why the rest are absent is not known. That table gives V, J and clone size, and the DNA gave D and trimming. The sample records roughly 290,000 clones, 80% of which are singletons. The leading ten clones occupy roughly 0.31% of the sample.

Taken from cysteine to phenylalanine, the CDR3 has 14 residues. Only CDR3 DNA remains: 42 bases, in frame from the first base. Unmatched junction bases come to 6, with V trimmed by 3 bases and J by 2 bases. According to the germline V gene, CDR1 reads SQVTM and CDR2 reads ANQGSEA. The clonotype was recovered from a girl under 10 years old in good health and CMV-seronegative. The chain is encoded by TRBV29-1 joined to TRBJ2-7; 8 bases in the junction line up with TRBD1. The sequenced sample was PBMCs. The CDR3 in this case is CSVEEDRDPYEQYF. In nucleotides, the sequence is TGCAGCGTTGAGGAGGACAGGGACCCCTACGAGCAGTACTTC.